Described below is a single T cell receptor (beta chain) sequence and its context. These data are taken from a study of cytomegalovirus exposure and HLA in healthy donors. The CDR3 runs to 14 residues. The ends were cut back, 5 bases at V and 4 bases at J, with 15 bases in the middle. Germline V gene lookup returns CDR1 MNHNY and CDR2 SVGAGI (reference sequence). Libraries were prepared by immunoSEQ multiplex PCR; TCRdb keeps only in-frame clonotypes and omits some of them. There are over 100,000 clones in the sample; roughly 95% occur only once, and 0.8% to 0.9% lies in the top ten. The donors were in the roughly 110-subject validation cohort; that cohort was separate from the approximately 700-subject first cohort.

Sequenced sample: PBMCs. The rearrangement joins TRBV6-6 to TRBJ2-7; tentatively, D is TRBD1 (6 bases). The clonotype was recovered from a woman under 30 in good health and CMV-seronegative. In DNA, the CDR3 is TGTGCCAGCAGTCGGGACGCTCAGGGGTACGAGCAGTACTTC. Translating it yields CASSRDAQGYEQYF.